Listed below are T cell receptor beta chains from one sample, sequenced in a study of blood T cell repertoires in COVID-19. Some clones are missing from TCRdb's copy, which holds only in-frame ones; the method was immunoSEQ multiplex PCR. This table has 30,000 to 45,000 clones, roughly 80% appearing once. Sequencing was carried out using peripheral blood. The receptors here all came from a man between 60 and 70 years old with active COVID-19. Both conserved end residues are part of each CDR3. A D gene is named only where the DNA matches it firmly. Clone size is stated in some rows and not others, as once, few, many or a class when expanded.

v_gene	d_gene	j_gene	abundance	CDR3nt	CDR3aa
TRBV12-3/TRBV12-4	TRBD1	TRBJ1-1	NA	TGTGCCAGCGGCCCGACAGGGGCCTTGAAAGCTTTCTTT	CASGPTGALKAFF
TRBV10-1	NA	TRBJ2-7	once	TGCGCCAGCAGTGAGTCGGGGGGGCTCCACTACGAGCAGTACTTC	CASSESGGLHYEQYF
TRBV5-8	TRBD1	TRBJ1-2	NA	TGTGCCAGCAGCTTTGAGGGGGCTGACTATGGCTACACCTTC	CASSFEGADYGYTF
TRBV18	NA	TRBJ1-5	medium-sized	TGTGCCAGCTCACTAGGACACAGCAATCAGCCCCAGCATTTT	CASSLGHSNQPQHF
TRBV4-1	TRBD1	TRBJ1-5	once	TGCGCCAGCAGCCAAGGTGGAGTCAGGGGGCATCAGCCCCAGCATTTT	CASSQGGVRGHQPQHF
TRBV2	NA	TRBJ2-3	NA	TGTGCCAGCATTGGGGACTGGGGAACAGATACGCAGTATTTT	CASIGDWGTDTQYF
TRBV2	NA	TRBJ1-2	NA	TGTGCCAGCAGTGAACTACGTCATGGCTACACCTTC	CASSELRHGYTF
TRBV30	NA	TRBJ1-3	NA	TGTGCCTGGACCCAAGGGGGACCTGGGAACACCATATATTTT	CAWTQGGPGNTIYF
TRBV12-3/TRBV12-4	NA	TRBJ2-7	few	TGTGCCAGCACTCGGGGCGGGGGCCACGAGCAGTACTTC	CASTRGGGHEQYF
TRBV4-3	TRBD1	TRBJ2-2	once	TGCGCCAGCAGCCAAGTGGCCCGAATTGGGACAGCGAACACCGGGGAGCTGTTTTTT	CASSQVARIGTANTGELFF
TRBV30	TRBD2	TRBJ2-7	NA	TGTGCCTGGAGTGGGCATGGACTAGCCACTTCGACCTACGAGCAGTACTTC	CAWSGHGLATSTYEQYF
TRBV11-2	TRBD1	TRBJ1-1	NA	TGTGCCAGCAGCCCCAGCTGGAGGACAGGGAACACTGAAGCTTTCTTT	CASSPSWRTGNTEAFF
TRBV7-2	NA	TRBJ1-1	once	TGTGCCAGCAGCTTTGGAGGGGACACTGAAGCTTTCTTT	CASSFGGDTEAFF
TRBV18	TRBD1	TRBJ1-3	NA	TGTGCCAGCTCACTCGGACAGGGGGCTGGAAACACCATATATTTT	CASSLGQGAGNTIYF
TRBV30	NA	TRBJ2-1	NA	TGTGCCTGGAGTATTGGCTTCTACAATGAGCAGTTCTTC	CAWSIGFYNEQFF
TRBV7-4	TRBD1	TRBJ1-6	NA	TGTGCCAGCAGCCCATGCAGGGACAGGGGCTTGAGCTCCTATAATTCACCCCTCCACTTT	CASSPCRDRGLSSYNSPLHF
TRBV11-3	TRBD2	TRBJ2-1	few	TGTGCCAGCAGCCCCTCGACTAGCGGGGGCAATGAGCAGTTCTTC	CASSPSTSGGNEQFF
TRBV5-1	TRBD2	TRBJ2-7	NA	TGCGCCAGCAGCCCTGGACTAGCGGGGGCTTCCTACGAGCAGTACTTC	CASSPGLAGASYEQYF
TRBV6-5	TRBD1	TRBJ1-2	NA	TGTGCCAGCAGTTACTCCGGGACAGTCTATGGCTACACCTTC	CASSYSGTVYGYTF
TRBV9	TRBD2	TRBJ2-5	NA	TGTGCCAGCAGCAGAGGTCCAGCGGGGGGGCCAGAGACCCAGTACTTC	CASSRGPAGGPETQYF
TRBV7-2	TRBD2	TRBJ2-3	NA	TGTGCCAGCAGCTCTACTAGCGGGGCGGGGGCAGATACGCAGTATTTT	CASSSTSGAGADTQYF
TRBV23-1	NA	TRBJ1-5	NA	TGCGCCAGCAGTCAGCCCTACGGAGGAGGCTGTAATCAGCCCCAGCATTTT	CASSQPYGGGCNQPQHF
TRBV27	TRBD1	TRBJ1-3	NA	TGTGCCAGCAGTTTAGGGACAGGGGCTGGAAACACCATATATTTT	CASSLGTGAGNTIYF
TRBV28	TRBD1	TRBJ2-4	NA	TGTGCCAGCAGACCTGGGACAGTCAAATTAGCCAAAAACATTCAGTACTTC	CASRPGTVKLAKNIQYF
TRBV9	NA	TRBJ1-2	NA	TGTGCCAGCAGCGTAGGACACCTCTATGGCTACACCTTC	CASSVGHLYGYTF
TRBV12-3/TRBV12-4	NA	TRBJ2-2	NA	TGTGCCAGCAGTTACAGGGCCGGGGAGCTGTTTTTT	CASSYRAGELFF
TRBV4-2	NA	TRBJ2-2	NA	TGTGCCAGCAGCCGGGAGGAGGGGTACGAGGAGCTGTTTTTT	CASSREEGYEELFF
TRBV10-3	NA	TRBJ2-4	NA	TGTGCCATCAGTGAGTCGAGTACCAATAAAAACATTCAGTACTTC	CAISESSTNKNIQYF
TRBV30	NA	TRBJ1-1	few	TGTGCCTGGAGTAGAGGGGTGGGAGGGGACACTGAAGCTTTCTTT	CAWSRGVGGDTEAFF
TRBV7-9	NA	TRBJ2-2	NA	TGTGCCAGCAGCTTGGGGAGAGACACCGGGGAGCTGTTTTTT	CASSLGRDTGELFF
TRBV18	TRBD2	TRBJ2-7	NA	TGTGCCAGCTCACTTGAACGGGGGGGCCGGGACGAGCAGTACTTC	CASSLERGGRDEQYF
TRBV19	TRBD2	TRBJ2-1	NA	TGTGCCAGTACCCCGGGACTAGCGGGATCCAATGAGCAGTTCTTC	CASTPGLAGSNEQFF
TRBV29-1	NA	TRBJ2-7	NA	TGCAGCGTTGAAGATTTCTATCGGCAGGGTACCTACGAGCAGTACTTC	CSVEDFYRQGTYEQYF
TRBV10-3	TRBD2	TRBJ2-3	NA	TGTGCCATCAGTCATACTCGCGGGGGGGCCGGGGGGGGCACAGATACGCAGTATTTT	CAISHTRGGAGGGTDTQYF
TRBV19	NA	TRBJ1-2	once	TGTGCCAGTTCCGAAGGAGTCTATGGCTACACCTTC	CASSEGVYGYTF
TRBV28	NA	TRBJ1-2	few	TGTGCCAGCAGAAAACCGGGGGGTCGGACAGCTCACTATGGCTACACCTTC	CASRKPGGRTAHYGYTF
TRBV2	NA	TRBJ1-2	NA	TGTGCCAGCAGTGGGGGCGGAGGCTACACCTTC	CASSGGGGYTF
TRBV6-1	TRBD2	TRBJ2-2	NA	TGTGCCAGCAGTGAAGATGGACTAGCGTGGAACACCGGGGAGCTGTTTTTT	CASSEDGLAWNTGELFF
TRBV7-9	NA	TRBJ1-5	NA	TGTGCCAGCAGCCGGACCGGGGGAGGAAATCAGCCCCAGCATTTT	CASSRTGGGNQPQHF
TRBV5-6	NA	TRBJ2-3	few	TGTGCCAGCAGCTTGCAAGGGCAGGGCAACACAGATACGCAGTATTTT	CASSLQGQGNTDTQYF
TRBV11-2	TRBD2	TRBJ2-1	NA	TGTGCCAGCCGATATTCGCTAGCGGGCCGGGATTACAATGAGCAGTTCTTC	CASRYSLAGRDYNEQFF
TRBV19	TRBD1	TRBJ1-6	NA	TGTGCCAGCTCGAAGGGTACAGGGGTTAATTCACCCCTCCACTTT	CASSKGTGVNSPLHF
TRBV5-1	TRBD2	TRBJ2-3	NA	TGCGCCAGCAGCTCCAGCGGGGGGGTGAGCACAGATACGCAGTATTTT	CASSSSGGVSTDTQYF
TRBV6-5	TRBD1	TRBJ1-2	NA	TGTGCCAGCAGTTATAGACCGGGACAGCGACTCTATGGCTACACCTTC	CASSYRPGQRLYGYTF
TRBV19	TRBD1	TRBJ1-5	NA	TGTGCCAGTAGAGCAGGGGGTGGGTTGAGACAGCCCCAGCATTTT	CASRAGGGLRQPQHF
TRBV12-3/TRBV12-4	NA	TRBJ1-2	NA	TGTGCCAGCAGTTTAGCGCGAGGTTATGGCTACACCTTC	CASSLARGYGYTF
TRBV30	NA	TRBJ2-2	NA	TGTGCCTGGAGTTCGTACACCGGGGAGCTGTTTTTT	CAWSSYTGELFF
TRBV5-1	NA	TRBJ2-3	NA	TGCGCCAGCAGCTTATGGGGGAGGATGGGCGATGATACGCAGTATTTT	CASSLWGRMGDDTQYF
TRBV10-3	TRBD2	TRBJ2-1	few	TGTGCCATCTCGGGACTAGCCCACAATGAGCAGTTCTTC	CAISGLAHNEQFF
TRBV3-1/TRBV3-2	TRBD1	TRBJ2-1	NA	TGTGCCAGCAGCCAAACAAGACAGGGCGAGCAGTTCTTC	CASSQTRQGEQFF
TRBV19	TRBD1	TRBJ1-6	NA	TGTGCCAGTAGTACGGACAGGAGCTATAATTCACCCCTCCACTTT	CASSTDRSYNSPLHF
TRBV27	TRBD2	TRBJ2-3	few	TGTGCCAGCAGATCAACTAGCGTCAGGGTCACAGATACGCAGTATTTT	CASRSTSVRVTDTQYF
TRBV6-6	TRBD1	TRBJ2-3	NA	TGTGCCAGCAGTCAGGACCTTGGACAGGGCAGCACAGATACGCAGTATTTT	CASSQDLGQGSTDTQYF
TRBV5-1	NA	TRBJ2-1	NA	TGCGCCAGCAGCCCACAGCAAGGAACCTACAATGAGCAGTTCTTC	CASSPQQGTYNEQFF